These T cell receptor beta chains were read from a single sample in a study of T cell responses to AZD1222 COVID-19 vaccine. Data came from immunoSEQ multiplex PCR; TCRdb stores just in-frame clones and leaves some out. Of roughly 120,000 clones listed, around nine tenths are singletons. This specimen consisted of peripheral blood, obtained on day 0 of AZD1222 vaccination. All receptors derive from an adult in good health. CDR3s include the opening cysteine and the closing phenylalanine or tryptophan. D genes are given only for firm matches. Only part of the rows carry a size: once, few, many, or a class if the clone is expanded.

abundance	d_gene	len	v_gene	j_gene	CDR3nt	CDR3aa
few	NA	16	TRBV6-5	TRBJ2-7	TGTGCCAGCAGTTACTCGAGCAGGACCCGCTCCTACGAGCAGTACTTC	CASSYSSRTRSYEQYF
NA	NA	16	TRBV14	TRBJ2-7	TGTGCCAGCAGCCAAGGCAGGGCGAGGCTAAGAGACGAGCAGTACTTC	CASSQGRARLRDEQYF
NA	NA	15	TRBV20-1	TRBJ1-5	TGCAGTGCTAGTTACGGCTCCCAAAGCAATCAGCCCCAGCATTTT	CSASYGSQSNQPQHF
NA	TRBD2	15	TRBV19	TRBJ2-1	TGTGCCAGTAGTACTAGCGGGGGGCCCTACAATGAGCAGTTCTTC	CASSTSGGPYNEQFF
NA	NA	16	TRBV4-3	TRBJ1-5	TGCGCCAGCAGCCGGAGTCTCAGGGGAAAGGATCAGCCCCAGCATTTT	CASSRSLRGKDQPQHF
NA	NA	16	TRBV19	TRBJ1-6	TGTGCCAGTACCCCAGGACTTTTAAACTATAATTCACCCCTCCACTTT	CASTPGLLNYNSPLHF
NA	NA	14	TRBV4-2	TRBJ2-3	TGTGCCAGCAGCCAAGAGATAACTACAGATACGCAGTATTTT	CASSQEITTDTQYF
NA	NA	13	TRBV29-1	TRBJ1-5	TGCAGCGTCCAACAGGGTATTGATCAGCCCCAGCATTTT	CSVQQGIDQPQHF
NA	TRBD1	16	TRBV10-1	TRBJ1-6	TGCGCCAGCAGTGAGCCCGGGACAGGGGACACCACACCCCTCCACTTT	CASSEPGTGDTTPLHF
once	TRBD2	19	TRBV5-6	TRBJ2-3	TGTGCCAGCAGCTTTGGGGCTTCTAGCGGGGCCCTAAGCACAGATACGCAGTATTTT	CASSFGASSGALSTDTQYF
NA	NA	14	TRBV10-3	TRBJ1-3	TGTGCCATCAGTGAGCCCCCTTCTGGAAACACCATATATTTT	CAISEPPSGNTIYF
NA	TRBD2	19	TRBV7-3	TRBJ2-6	TGTGCCAGCAGCTTACAAGCCCCCGGGGGGTACTCTGGGGCCAACGTCCTGACTTTC	CASSLQAPGGYSGANVLTF
NA	NA	14	TRBV7-8	TRBJ1-6	TGTGCCAGCAGCTTACTGCAGGGGAGCTCACCCCTCCACTTT	CASSLLQGSSPLHF
NA	TRBD1	15	TRBV29-1	TRBJ2-3	TGCAGCGTTGTACCGGGACAGGCTGCGGGGGATACGCAGTATTTT	CSVVPGQAAGDTQYF
many	NA	12	TRBV5-6	TRBJ2-2	TGTGCCAGCAGCTTCTACACCGGGGAGCTGTTTTTT	CASSFYTGELFF
NA	NA	14	TRBV14	TRBJ1-1	TGTGCCAGCAGCCAAGGCGAGACCATCACTGAAGCTTTCTTT	CASSQGETITEAFF
NA	NA	13	TRBV7-9	TRBJ1-1	TGTGCCAGCAGGCCTGTGGGGCGGACTGAAGCTTTCTTT	CASRPVGRTEAFF
medium-sized	NA	15	TRBV19	TRBJ2-3	TGTGCCAGTAGTATAGATGGGACTAGCACAGATACGCAGTATTTT	CASSIDGTSTDTQYF
NA	NA	11	TRBV6-5	TRBJ1-2	TGTGCCAGCGGTTCTAACTATGGCTACACCTTC	CASGSNYGYTF
NA	NA	15	TRBV10-3	TRBJ1-1	TGTGCCATCAGCCCCGGATTTACTATGAACACTGAAGCTTTCTTT	CAISPGFTMNTEAFF
NA	NA	15	TRBV6-5	TRBJ1-1	TGTGCCAGCAGGACTACGGGACTTATGAACACTGAAGCTTTCTTT	CASRTTGLMNTEAFF
NA	TRBD1	15	TRBV6-5	TRBJ1-5	TGTGCCAGCAGCCGTTGGACAGGGGAAAGTCAGCCCCAGCATTTT	CASSRWTGESQPQHF